The T cell receptor (beta chain) under discussion was sequenced for a study of shared clonotypes between healthy human individuals. Turning to the study itself: In total, the donors were two women and a few men aged 18 to 49.

Trimming at V came to 4 bases and at J to 5 bases, leaving 9 bases not matched to a gene. This CDR3 is built from 15 residues. Germline V gene data show CDR1 as SGHRS and CDR2 as YFSETQ. Clones were read by immunoSEQ multiplex PCR, and TCRdb kept only the in-frame ones, dropping some. The repertoire holds about 2 million clones, with roughly 96% as singletons. Donors were healthy HIV-negative adults without recently reported acute infections or vaccinations. This chain uses TRBV5-1 with TRBJ2-3, with 8 bases matching TRBD1. The TCR comes from a man between 18 and 29 years old in good health. Sequencing input: naive CD4+ T cells sorted from blood. The subset is: CD45RA+ positively selected. This CDR3 is CASSPIGTGRDTQYF. CDR3 DNA: TGCGCCAGCAGCCCGATTGGGACAGGTCGAGATACGCAGTATTTT.